This is a list of T cell receptor beta chains from one sample in a study of vaccination effects on CD4 cells after COVID-19. TCRdb's table, derived via immunoSEQ multiplex PCR, lists solely in-frame clones and lacks some. The table has around 46,000 clones, around 63% seen once. These receptors have no known antigen. Sample: CD4+ T cells from PBMCs cultured without peptide, taken before COVID-19 vaccination. The origin of the receptors is a human donor who received a COVID-19 vaccine. Each CDR3 is given with its conserved first and last residue. The order of the fields is CDR3 length, D gene, clone size, V gene, J gene, CDR3 DNA, CDR3 protein. The D gene is left open where the match is weak. The size entry is marked missing in some rows and otherwise reads once, few, many or a size class.

18	TRBD2	.	TRBV4-2	TRBJ2-3	TGTGCCAGCAGCCAAGTCCCCCGGACTAGCGGCTACACAGATACGCAGTATTTT	CASSQVPRTSGYTDTQYF
13	.	few	TRBV3-1/TRBV3-2	TRBJ2-2	TGTGCCAGCAGCCTGACACTGCCCGGGGAGCTGTTTTTT	CASSLTLPGELFF
14	.	.	TRBV6-6	TRBJ1-2	TGTGCCAGCAGTTACTCCGACAGGTACTATGGCTACACCTTC	CASSYSDRYYGYTF
15	.	few	TRBV11-2	TRBJ1-3	TGTGCCAGCAGCAACAGGAGAGACTCTGGAAACACCATATATTTT	CASSNRRDSGNTIYF
15	TRBD1	.	TRBV19	TRBJ1-5	TGTGCCAGTAGCCCGACAGGGTATAGCAATCAGCCCCAGCATTTT	CASSPTGYSNQPQHF
15	.	.	TRBV7-9	TRBJ1-3	TGTGCCAGCCGTCCGAACGGTACACTCGGAAACACCATATATTTT	CASRPNGTLGNTIYF
15	.	.	TRBV28	TRBJ2-1	TGTGCCAGCACCAACGGCAGGCTCCTCGAGAGGGAGCAGTTCTTC	CASTNGRLLEREQFF
16	.	.	TRBV9	TRBJ1-6	TGTGCCAGCAGCGAGGCCCCAGGGGCTGGTAATTCACCCCTCCACTTT	CASSEAPGAGNSPLHF
15	.	few	TRBV10-3	TRBJ2-5	TGTGCCACACGGCCTCGTCCAGGGTTCCAAGAGACCCAGTACTTC	CATRPRPGFQETQYF
15	TRBD2	.	TRBV5-5	TRBJ2-7	TGTGCCAGCAGCTTCGGGGGACTAGCATCCTACGAGCAGTACTTC	CASSFGGLASYEQYF